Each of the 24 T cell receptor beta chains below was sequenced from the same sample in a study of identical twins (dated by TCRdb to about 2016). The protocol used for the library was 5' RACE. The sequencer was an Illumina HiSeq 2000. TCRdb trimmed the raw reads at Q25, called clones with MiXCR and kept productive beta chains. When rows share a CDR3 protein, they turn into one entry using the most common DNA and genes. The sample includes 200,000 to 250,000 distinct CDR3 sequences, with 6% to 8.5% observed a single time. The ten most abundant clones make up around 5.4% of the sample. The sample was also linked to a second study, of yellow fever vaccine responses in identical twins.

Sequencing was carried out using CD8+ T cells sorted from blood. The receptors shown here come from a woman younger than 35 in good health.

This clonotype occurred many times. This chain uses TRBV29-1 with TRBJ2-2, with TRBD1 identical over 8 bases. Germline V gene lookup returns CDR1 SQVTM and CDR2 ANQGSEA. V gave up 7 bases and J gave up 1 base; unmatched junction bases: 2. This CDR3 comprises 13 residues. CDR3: CSGTGGNTGELFF. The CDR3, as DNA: TGCAGCGGTACAGGGGGGAACACCGGGGAGCTGTTTTTT.

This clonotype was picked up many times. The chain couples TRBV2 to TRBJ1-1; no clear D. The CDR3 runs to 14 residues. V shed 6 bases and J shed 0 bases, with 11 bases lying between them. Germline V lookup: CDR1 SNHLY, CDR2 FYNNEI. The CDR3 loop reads CASRAPNMNTEAFF. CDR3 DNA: TGTGCCAGCAGGGCCCCAAACATGAACACTGAAGCTTTCTTT.

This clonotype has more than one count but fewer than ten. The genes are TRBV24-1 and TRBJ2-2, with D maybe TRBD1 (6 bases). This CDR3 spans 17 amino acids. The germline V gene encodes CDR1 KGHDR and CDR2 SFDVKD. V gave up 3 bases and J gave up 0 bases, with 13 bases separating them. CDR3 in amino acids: CATSDLRDNSNTGELFF. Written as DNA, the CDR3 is TGTGCCACCAGTGATCTCCGGGACAACTCGAACACCGGGGAGCTGTTTTTT.

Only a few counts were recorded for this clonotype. CDR3 nucleotides: TGCGCCAGCAGCCAAGATGGTCTAGCGGGAGACGAGCAGTACTTC. Residues: CASSQDGLAGDEQYF. The chain employs TRBV4-1 and TRBJ2-7; 10 nucleotides align to TRBD2. The trim removed 0 bases at V and 5 bases at J, leaving 4 bases unmatched. Germline CDR1 and CDR2: MGHRA and YSYEKL. The CDR3 totals 15 residues.

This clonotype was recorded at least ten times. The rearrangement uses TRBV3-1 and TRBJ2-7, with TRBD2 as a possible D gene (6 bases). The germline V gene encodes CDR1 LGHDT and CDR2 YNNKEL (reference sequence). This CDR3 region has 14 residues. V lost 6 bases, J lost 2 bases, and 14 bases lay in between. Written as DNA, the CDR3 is TGTGCCAGCAGAACTGGGGGGTGGCCCTACGAGCAGTACTTC. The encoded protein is CASRTGGWPYEQYF.

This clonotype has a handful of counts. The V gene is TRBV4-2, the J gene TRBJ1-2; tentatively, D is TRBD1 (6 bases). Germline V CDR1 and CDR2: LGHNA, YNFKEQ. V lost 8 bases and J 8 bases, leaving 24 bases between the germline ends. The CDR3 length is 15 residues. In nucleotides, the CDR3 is TGTGCCAGCGGACTGTCTTCCTTGGGGGCGGGGGGCTACACCTTC. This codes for CASGLSSLGAGGYTF.

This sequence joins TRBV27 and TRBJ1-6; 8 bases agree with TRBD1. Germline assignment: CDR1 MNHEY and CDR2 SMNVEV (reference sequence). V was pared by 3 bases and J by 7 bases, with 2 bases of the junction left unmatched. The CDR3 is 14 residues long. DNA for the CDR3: TGTGCCAGCAGTTTCGACAGGGGCAATTCACCCCTCCACTTT. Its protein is CASSFDRGNSPLHF.

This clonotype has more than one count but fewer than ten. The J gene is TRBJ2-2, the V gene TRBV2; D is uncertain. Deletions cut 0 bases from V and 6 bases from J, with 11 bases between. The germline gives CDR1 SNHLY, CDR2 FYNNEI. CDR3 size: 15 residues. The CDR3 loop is CASSEANNEAGELFF. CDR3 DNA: TGTGCCAGCAGTGAAGCGAACAATGAGGCCGGGGAGCTGTTTTTT.

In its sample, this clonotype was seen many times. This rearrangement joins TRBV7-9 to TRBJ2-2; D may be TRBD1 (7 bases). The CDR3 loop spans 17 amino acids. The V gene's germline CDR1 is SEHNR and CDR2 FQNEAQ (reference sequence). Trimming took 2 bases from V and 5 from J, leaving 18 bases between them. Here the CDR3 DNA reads TGTGCCAGCAGCTTAAATAAGGAGGGGGCGCGAACCGGGGAGCTGTTTTTT. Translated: CASSLNKEGARTGELFF.

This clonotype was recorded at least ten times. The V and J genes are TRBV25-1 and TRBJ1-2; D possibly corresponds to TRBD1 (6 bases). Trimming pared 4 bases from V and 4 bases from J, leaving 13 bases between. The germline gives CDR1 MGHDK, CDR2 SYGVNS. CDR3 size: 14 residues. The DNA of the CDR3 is TGTGCCAGCAGTGGAAAGGGGGTAGTCTATGGCTACACCTTC. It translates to CASSGKGVVYGYTF.

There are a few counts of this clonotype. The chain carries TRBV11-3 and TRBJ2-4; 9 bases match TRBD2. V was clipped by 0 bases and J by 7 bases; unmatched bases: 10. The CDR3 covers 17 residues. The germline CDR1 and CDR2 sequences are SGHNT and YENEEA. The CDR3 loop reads CASSLETTGTSNNIQYF. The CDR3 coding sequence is TGTGCCAGCAGCTTAGAAACAACCGGGACTAGCAATAACATTCAGTACTTC.

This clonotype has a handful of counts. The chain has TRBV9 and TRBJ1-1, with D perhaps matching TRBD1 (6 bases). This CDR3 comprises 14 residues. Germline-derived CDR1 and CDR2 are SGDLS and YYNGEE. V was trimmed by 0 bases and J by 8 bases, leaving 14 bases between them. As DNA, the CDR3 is TGTGCCAGCAGCGTAGCGGGTGGACAGACCGAAGCTTTCTTT. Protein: CASSVAGGQTEAFF. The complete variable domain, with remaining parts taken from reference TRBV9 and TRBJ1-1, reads DSGVTQTPKHLITATGQRVTLRCSPRSGDLSVYWYQQSLDQGLQFLIQYYNGEERAKGNILERFSAQQFPDLHSELNLSSLELGDSALYFCASSVAGGQTEAFFGQGTRLTVV.

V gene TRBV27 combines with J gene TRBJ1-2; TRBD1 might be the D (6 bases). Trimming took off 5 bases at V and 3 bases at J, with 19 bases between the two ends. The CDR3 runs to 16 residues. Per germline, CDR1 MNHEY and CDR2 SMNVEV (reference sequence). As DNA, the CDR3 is TGTGCCAGCAGTCCTGAGGGGGGGGTGGCATACTATGGCTACACCTTC. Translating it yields CASSPEGGVAYYGYTF.

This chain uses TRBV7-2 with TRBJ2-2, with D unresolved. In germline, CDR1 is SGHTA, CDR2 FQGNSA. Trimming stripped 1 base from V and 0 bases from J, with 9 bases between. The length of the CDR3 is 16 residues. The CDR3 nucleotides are TGTGCCAGCAGCTTAGGCGGTTTCGCGAACACCGGGGAGCTGTTTTTT. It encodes CASSLGGFANTGELFF.

CDR3 nucleotides: TGTGCCAGCAGCGCCGCTGGGACAGGCACCCAAGAGACCCAGTACTTC. This gives the protein CASSAAGTGTQETQYF. This rearrangement joins TRBV3-1 to TRBJ2-5; 8 bases are a match to TRBD1. Germline CDR1 reads LGHDT; CDR2 reads YNNKEL (reference sequence). This CDR3 spans 16 amino acids. Germline trimming cut 5 bases from V and 1 base from J; bases unmatched to any gene: 9.

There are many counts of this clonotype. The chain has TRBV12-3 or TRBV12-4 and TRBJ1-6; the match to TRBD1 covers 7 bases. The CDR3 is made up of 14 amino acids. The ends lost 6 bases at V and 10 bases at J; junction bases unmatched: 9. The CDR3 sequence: CASSMAGGASPLHF. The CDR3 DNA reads TGTGCCAGCAGCATGGCAGGGGGTGCATCACCCCTCCACTTT.

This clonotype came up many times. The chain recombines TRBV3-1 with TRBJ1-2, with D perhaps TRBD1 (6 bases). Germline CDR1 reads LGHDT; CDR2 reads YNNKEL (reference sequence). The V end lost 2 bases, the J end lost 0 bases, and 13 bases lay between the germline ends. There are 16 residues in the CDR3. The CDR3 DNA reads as TGTGCCAGCAGCCAATCCCACAGGGTAACTAACTATGGCTACACCTTC. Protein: CASSQSHRVTNYGYTF.

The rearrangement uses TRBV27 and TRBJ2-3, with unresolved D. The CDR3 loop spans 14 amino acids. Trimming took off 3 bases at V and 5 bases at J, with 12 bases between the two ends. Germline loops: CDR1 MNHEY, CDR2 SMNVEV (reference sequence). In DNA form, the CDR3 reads TGTGCCAGCAGTTTGGGTTTTGGTGGAGATACGCAGTATTTT. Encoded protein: CASSLGFGGDTQYF.

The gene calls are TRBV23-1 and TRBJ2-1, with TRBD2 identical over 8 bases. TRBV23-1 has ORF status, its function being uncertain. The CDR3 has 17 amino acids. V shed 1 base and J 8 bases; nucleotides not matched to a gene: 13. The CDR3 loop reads CASSQYTGTRGGHEQFF. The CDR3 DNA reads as TGCGCCAGCAGTCAATACACCGGGACTAGGGGGGGCCATGAGCAGTTCTTC.

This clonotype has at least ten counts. CDR3 nucleotides: TGCAGCGTTGAAGGGACGCTCCACCAAGAGACCCAGTACTTC. Translating gives CSVEGTLHQETQYF. The V and J genes are TRBV29-1 and TRBJ2-5; no definite D call. V dropped 1 base and J dropped 0 bases, with 9 bases sitting between them. Germline V gene data show CDR1 as SQVTM and CDR2 as ANQGSEA. This CDR3 has 14 amino acids.

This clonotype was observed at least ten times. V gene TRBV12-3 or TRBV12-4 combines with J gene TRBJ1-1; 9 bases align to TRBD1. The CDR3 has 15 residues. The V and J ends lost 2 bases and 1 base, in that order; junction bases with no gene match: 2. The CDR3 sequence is CASSLSGQGNTEAFF. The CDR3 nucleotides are TGTGCCAGCAGTTTATCGGGACAGGGGAACACTGAAGCTTTCTTT.

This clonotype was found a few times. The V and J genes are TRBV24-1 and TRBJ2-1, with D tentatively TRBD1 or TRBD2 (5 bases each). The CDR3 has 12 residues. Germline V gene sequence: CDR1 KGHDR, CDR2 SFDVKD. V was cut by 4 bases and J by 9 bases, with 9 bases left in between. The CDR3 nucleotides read TGTGCCACCAGTGAAGAGGGGTTTGAGCAGTTCTTC. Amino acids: CATSEEGFEQFF.

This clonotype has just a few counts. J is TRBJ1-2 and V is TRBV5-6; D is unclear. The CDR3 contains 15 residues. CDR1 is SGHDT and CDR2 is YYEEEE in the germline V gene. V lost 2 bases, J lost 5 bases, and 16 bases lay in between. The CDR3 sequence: CASSFELSGWYGYTF. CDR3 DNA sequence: TGTGCCAGCAGCTTCGAACTTTCTGGTTGGTATGGCTACACCTTC.

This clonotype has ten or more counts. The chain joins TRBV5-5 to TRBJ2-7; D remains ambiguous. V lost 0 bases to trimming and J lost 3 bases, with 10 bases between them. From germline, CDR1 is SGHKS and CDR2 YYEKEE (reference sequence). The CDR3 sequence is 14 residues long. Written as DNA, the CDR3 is TGTGCCAGCAGCTTGGAAGGAGACATCTACGAGCAGTACGTC. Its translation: CASSLEGDIYEQYV.